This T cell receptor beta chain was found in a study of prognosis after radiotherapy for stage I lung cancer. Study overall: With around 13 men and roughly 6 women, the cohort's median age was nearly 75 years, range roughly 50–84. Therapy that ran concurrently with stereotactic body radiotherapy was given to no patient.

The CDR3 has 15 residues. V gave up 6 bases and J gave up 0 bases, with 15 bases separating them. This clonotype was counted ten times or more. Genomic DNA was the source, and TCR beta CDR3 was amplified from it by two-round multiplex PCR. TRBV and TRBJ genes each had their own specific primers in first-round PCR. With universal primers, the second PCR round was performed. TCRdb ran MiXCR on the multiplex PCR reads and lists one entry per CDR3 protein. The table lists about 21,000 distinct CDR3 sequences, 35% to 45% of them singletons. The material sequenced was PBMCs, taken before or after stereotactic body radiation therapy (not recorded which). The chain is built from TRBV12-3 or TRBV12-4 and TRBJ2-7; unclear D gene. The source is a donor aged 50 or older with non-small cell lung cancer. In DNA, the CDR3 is TGTGCCAGCAGCTCCACCCCGGCGACCTCCTACGAGCAGTACTTC. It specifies CASSSTPATSYEQYF.